The 15 T cell receptor beta chains in this list originate from one sample, sequenced in a study of radiotherapy plus CTLA-4 blockade in lung cancer. Profiled with immunoSEQ multiplex PCR; TCRdb holds only in-frame clones, not every one. The data contain some 67,000 clones, around 69% of them singletons. The sequences come from peripheral blood, collected from a patient treated with radiotherapy plus ipilimumab. The receptors were gathered from a human donor with non-small cell lung cancer whose response to radiotherapy plus ipilimumab could not be evaluated. Some clones in this sample may be carry-over from other donors' samples.

This clone has just a few counts. The CDR3 reads CASSFSTGDTIYF. The CDR3, as DNA: TGTGCCAGCAGCTTTTCAACAGGGGACACCATATATTTT. V usage is TRBV7-2 and J usage is TRBJ1-3; 7 positions agree with TRBD1. The germline V gene encodes CDR1 SGHTA and CDR2 FQGNSA. CDR3 size: 13 residues. V shed 3 bases, J shed 8 bases, and the junction held 4 bases outside the gene matches.

The rearrangement links TRBV5-1 to TRBJ1-2; 7 bases match TRBD1. CDR1 is SGHRS and CDR2 is YFSETQ in the germline V gene. There are 14 residues in the CDR3. The V and J ends lost 4 bases and 5 bases, in that order; junction bases with no gene match: 8. The CDR3 spells CASSPRTGPYGYTF. In nucleotides, the CDR3 is TGCGCCAGCAGCCCGAGGACAGGTCCTTATGGCTACACCTTC.

The rearrangement links TRBV5-1 to TRBJ2-5; TRBD2 matches 10 bases. The ends lost 0 bases at V and 4 bases at J; junction bases unmatched: 6. The CDR3 has 16 residues. CDR1 SGHRS and CDR2 YFSETQ come from the germline V gene. In nucleotides, the CDR3 is TGCGCCAGCAGCTTGGCCCCAGCGGGGGGGGGAGAGACCCAGTACTTC. It yields the protein CASSLAPAGGGETQYF. Full variable domain (rest looked up from reference TRBV5-1 and TRBJ2-5): KAGVTQTPRYLIKTRGQQVTLSCSPISGHRSVSWYQQTPGQGLQFLFEYFSETQRNKGNFPGRFSGRQFSNSRSEMNVSTLELGDSALYLCASSLAPAGGGETQYFGPGTRLLVL.

This chain connects TRBV9 to TRBJ2-3; D is undetermined. Trimming removed 0 bases from V and 2 bases from J, with 7 bases in between. Germline V lookup: CDR1 SGDLS, CDR2 YYNGEE. CDR3 length equals 14 residues. The CDR3 loop reads CASSVAGNTDTQYF. CDR3 coding DNA: TGTGCCAGCAGCGTAGCGGGTAACACAGATACGCAGTATTTT.

The CDR3 DNA reads as TGTGCCAGCGGTGATCGGGACAGGGGAGGGTACGAGCAGTACTTC. It encodes CASGDRDRGGYEQYF. This chain uses TRBV28 with TRBJ2-7; TRBD1 agrees at 10 bases. The germline CDR1 and CDR2 sequences are MDHEN and SYDVKM. V gave up 8 bases and J gave up 4 bases; unmatched junction bases: 11. CDR3 length: 15 residues.

The chain is built from TRBV28 and TRBJ1-1; no clear D gene. V lost 2 bases and J lost 5, with 12 bases in between. Germline V gene data show CDR1 as MDHEN and CDR2 as SYDVKM. CDR3 size: 14 residues. This CDR3 reads CASSLTAGVTEAFF. DNA for the CDR3: TGTGCCAGCAGTTTAACAGCCGGGGTGACTGAAGCTTTCTTT.

A single count supports this clone. This sequence joins TRBV5-4 and TRBJ2-5; D perhaps matches TRBD1 (6 bases). The J call may be faulty, since TRBJ2-7 better matches the DNA end. Germline V lookup: CDR1 SGHNT, CDR2 YYREEE (reference sequence). The CDR3 has 14 amino acids. The CDR3: CASSFSQGFSEQYF. Written as DNA, the CDR3 is TGTGCCAGCAGCTTTTCCCAGGGGTTCTCCGAGCAGTACTTC.

This chain connects TRBV29-1 to TRBJ1-5; TRBD1 is a possible D gene (6 bases). CDR1 SQVTM and CDR2 ANQGSEA come from the germline V gene. The CDR3 covers 13 residues. With 5 bases removed from V and 6 bases from J, the gap between germline ends came to 14 bases. CDR3 nucleotide sequence: TGCAGCGTTTGGGGGGGCGCGGGTCAGCCCCAGCATTTT. Encoded protein: CSVWGGAGQPQHF.

The J gene is TRBJ2-5, the V gene TRBV19; D perhaps matches TRBD1 (5 bases). Per the germline V gene, CDR1 is LNHDA and CDR2 is SQIVND (reference sequence). Trimming cost V 6 bases and J 0 bases, with 23 bases left between them. The CDR3 has 18 amino acids. In DNA form, the CDR3 reads TGTGCCAGTAGCAACCACATCGAGGCAGGACATTACCAAGAGACCCAGTACTTC. Its translation: CASSNHIEAGHYQETQYF.

This rearrangement joins TRBV5-1 to TRBJ1-2; D call uncertain. The length of the CDR3 is 13 residues. CDR1 and CDR2 from the germline V gene are SGHRS and YFSETQ. The ends were cut back, 0 bases at V and 7 bases at J, with 10 bases in the middle. The CDR3 coding sequence is TGCGCCAGCAGCTTGGCCGGGGATTCTGGCTACACCTTC. Residues: CASSLAGDSGYTF.

The rearrangement links TRBV9 to TRBJ1-6; possibly TRBD1 for D (5 bases). Germline CDR1 is SGDLS and CDR2 is YYNGEE. V was trimmed by 0 bases and J by 2 bases, leaving 15 bases between them. The CDR3 runs to 18 residues. The CDR3 loop reads CASSVAVSGNAYNSPLHF. CDR3 in DNA: TGTGCCAGCAGCGTAGCGGTCTCAGGGAACGCCTATAATTCACCCCTCCACTTT. The full variable domain, completed using reference TRBV9 and TRBJ1-6, is DSGVTQTPKHLITATGQRVTLRCSPRSGDLSVYWYQQSLDQGLQFLIQYYNGEERAKGNILERFSAQQFPDLHSELNLSSLELGDSALYFCASSVAVSGNAYNSPLHFGNGTRLTVT.

The chain employs TRBV9 and TRBJ1-6, with D hard to call. The CDR3 contains 17 residues. Germline V CDR1 and CDR2: SGDLS, YYNGEE. V shed 3 bases and J shed 9 bases, with 22 bases lying between them. In nucleotides, the CDR3 is TGTGCCAGCAGCGAGTTTCCCCGGGGTCCGGATGGTTCACCCCTCCACTTT. It translates to CASSEFPRGPDGSPLHF.

In its sample, this clone was seen once. This chain joins TRBV6-6 and TRBJ2-7; 8 nucleotides align to TRBD1. The ends lost 6 bases at V and 1 base at J; junction bases unmatched: 5. Germline CDR1 is MNHNY and CDR2 is SVGAGI (reference sequence). The CDR3 runs to 14 residues. The CDR3 reads CASSLQGVSYEQYF. DNA of the CDR3: TGTGCCAGCAGCTTACAGGGGGTGTCCTACGAGCAGTACTTC.

The chain is built from TRBV4-3 and TRBJ1-5; no clear D. The CDR3 length is 15 residues. The germline V gene encodes CDR1 LGHNA and CDR2 YSLEER. V lost 3 bases and J 5 bases, leaving 14 bases between the germline ends. The CDR3 nucleotides read TGCGCCAGCAGCCAGATCTGGGGAGGAGATCAGCCCCAGCATTTT. Translating it yields CASSQIWGGDQPQHF.

This chain connects TRBV28 to TRBJ2-7; 8 positions match TRBD1. V trimming: 7 bases; J trimming: 7 bases; junction bases outside the gene matches: 12. Germline CDR1 and CDR2: MDHEN and SYDVKM. This CDR3 region has 14 residues. The CDR3 coding sequence is TGTGCCAGCAAATCGGGACAGGCCTTGCGGGAGCAGTACTTC. Amino acids: CASKSGQALREQYF.